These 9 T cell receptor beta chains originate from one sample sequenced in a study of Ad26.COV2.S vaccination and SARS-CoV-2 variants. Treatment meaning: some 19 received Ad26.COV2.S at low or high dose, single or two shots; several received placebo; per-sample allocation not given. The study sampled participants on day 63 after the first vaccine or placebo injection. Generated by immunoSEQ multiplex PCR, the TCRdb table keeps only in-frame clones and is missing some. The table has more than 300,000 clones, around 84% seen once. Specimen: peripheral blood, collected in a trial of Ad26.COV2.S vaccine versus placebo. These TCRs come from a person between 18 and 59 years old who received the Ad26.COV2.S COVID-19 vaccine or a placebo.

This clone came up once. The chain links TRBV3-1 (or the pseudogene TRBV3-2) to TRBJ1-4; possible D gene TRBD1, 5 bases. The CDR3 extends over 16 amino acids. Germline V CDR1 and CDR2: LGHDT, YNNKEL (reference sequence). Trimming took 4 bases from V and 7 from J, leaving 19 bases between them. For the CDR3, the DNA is TGTGCCAGCAGCCGCTCCGGGGGTGGCTGGGCTGAAAAACTGTTTTTT. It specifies CASSRSGGGWAEKLFF.

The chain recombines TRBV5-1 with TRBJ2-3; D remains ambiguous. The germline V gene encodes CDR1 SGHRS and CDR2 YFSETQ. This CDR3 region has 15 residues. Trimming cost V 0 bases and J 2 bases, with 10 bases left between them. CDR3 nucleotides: TGCGCCAGCAGCTTGGACGGGTCGGCCACAGATACGCAGTATTTT. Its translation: CASSLDGSATDTQYF.

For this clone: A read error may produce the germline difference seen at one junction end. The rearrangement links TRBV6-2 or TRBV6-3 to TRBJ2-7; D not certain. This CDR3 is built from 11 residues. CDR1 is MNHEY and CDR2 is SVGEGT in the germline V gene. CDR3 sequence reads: CASSNSHEQYF. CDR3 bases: TGTGCCAGCAGTAACTCTCACGAGCAGTACTTC.

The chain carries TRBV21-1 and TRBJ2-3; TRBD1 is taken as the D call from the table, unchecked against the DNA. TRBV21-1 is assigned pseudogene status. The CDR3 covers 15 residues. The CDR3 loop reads CASSSPGGDADTQYF. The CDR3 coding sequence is TGTGCCAGCAGCAGTCCAGGGGGAGACGCAGATACGCAGTATTTT.

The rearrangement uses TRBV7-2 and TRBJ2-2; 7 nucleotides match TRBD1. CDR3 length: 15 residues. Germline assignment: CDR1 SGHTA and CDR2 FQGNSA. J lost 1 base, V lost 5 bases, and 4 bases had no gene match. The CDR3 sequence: CASSARTGNTGELFF. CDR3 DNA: TGTGCCAGCAGCGCAAGGACAGGGAACACCGGGGAGCTGTTTTTT.

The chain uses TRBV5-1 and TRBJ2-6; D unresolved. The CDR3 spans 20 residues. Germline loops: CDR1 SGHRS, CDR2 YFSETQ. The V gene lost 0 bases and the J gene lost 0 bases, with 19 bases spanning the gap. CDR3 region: CASSLAYVGSSSSGANVLTF. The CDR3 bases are TGCGCCAGCAGCTTGGCTTATGTAGGTTCAAGTTCCTCTGGGGCCAACGTCCTGACTTTC.

For the CDR3, the DNA is TGTGCCAGCCAAAACGGACTAGCTTCAGATACGCAGTATTTT. Translation: CASQNGLASDTQYF. J is TRBJ2-3 and V is TRBV2; 8 nucleotides agree with TRBD2. The CDR3 has 14 residues. From germline, CDR1 is SNHLY and CDR2 FYNNEI. V shed 8 bases, J shed 4 bases, and the junction held 8 bases outside the gene matches.

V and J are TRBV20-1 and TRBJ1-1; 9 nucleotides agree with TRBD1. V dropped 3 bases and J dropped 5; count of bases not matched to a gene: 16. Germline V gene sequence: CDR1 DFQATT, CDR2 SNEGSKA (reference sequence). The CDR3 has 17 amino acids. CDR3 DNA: TGCAGTGCTAGTTCACGGGACAGGGTTTCATTGGGAACTGAAGCTTTCTTT. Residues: CSASSRDRVSLGTEAFF.

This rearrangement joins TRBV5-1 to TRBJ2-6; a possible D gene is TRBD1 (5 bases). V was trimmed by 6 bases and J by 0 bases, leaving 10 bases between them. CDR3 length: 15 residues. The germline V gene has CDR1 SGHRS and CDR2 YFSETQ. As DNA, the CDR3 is TGCGCCAGCACCACAGGATACTCTGGGGCCAACGTCCTGACTTTC. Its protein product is CASTTGYSGANVLTF.